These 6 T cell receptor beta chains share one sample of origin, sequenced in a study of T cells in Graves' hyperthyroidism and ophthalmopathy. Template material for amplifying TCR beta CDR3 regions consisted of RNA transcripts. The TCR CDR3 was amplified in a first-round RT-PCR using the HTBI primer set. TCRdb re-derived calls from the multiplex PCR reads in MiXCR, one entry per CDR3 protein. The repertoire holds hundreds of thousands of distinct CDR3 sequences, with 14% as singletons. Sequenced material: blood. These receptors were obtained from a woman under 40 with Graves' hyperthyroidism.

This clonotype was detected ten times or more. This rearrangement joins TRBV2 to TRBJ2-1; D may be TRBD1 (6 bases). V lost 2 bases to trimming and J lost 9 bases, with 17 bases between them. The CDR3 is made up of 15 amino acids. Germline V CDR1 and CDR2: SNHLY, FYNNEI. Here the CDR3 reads CASSELLGAVSEQFF. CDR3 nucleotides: TGTGCCAGCAGTGAATTGTTGGGGGCGGTTTCTGAGCAGTTCTTC. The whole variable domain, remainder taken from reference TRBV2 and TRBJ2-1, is EPEVTQTPSHQVTQMGQEVILRCVPISNHLYFYWYRQILGQKVEFLVSFYNNEISEKSEIFDDQFSVERPDGSNFTLKIRSTKLEDSAMYFCASSELLGAVSEQFFGPGTRLTVL.

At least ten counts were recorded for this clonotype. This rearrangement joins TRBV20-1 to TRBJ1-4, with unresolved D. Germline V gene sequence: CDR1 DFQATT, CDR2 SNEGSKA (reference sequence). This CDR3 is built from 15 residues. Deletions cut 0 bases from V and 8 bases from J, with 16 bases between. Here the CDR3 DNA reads TGCAGTGCTAGAGATACTCGAGAGGGAGGGGAAAAACTGTTTTTT. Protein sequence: CSARDTREGGEKLFF.

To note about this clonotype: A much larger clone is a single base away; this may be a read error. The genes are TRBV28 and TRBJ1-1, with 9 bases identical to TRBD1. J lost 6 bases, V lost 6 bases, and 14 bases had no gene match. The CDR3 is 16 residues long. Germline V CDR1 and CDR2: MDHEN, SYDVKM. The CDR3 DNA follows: TGTGCCAGCAGGGGAGACAGGGGGGGGGGCCTCGCTGAAGCTTTCTTT. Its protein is CASRGDRGGGLAEAFF.

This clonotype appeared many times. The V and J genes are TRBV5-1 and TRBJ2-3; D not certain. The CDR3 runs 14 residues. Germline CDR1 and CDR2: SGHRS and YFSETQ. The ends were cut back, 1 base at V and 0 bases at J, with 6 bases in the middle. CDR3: CASSLYLSTDTQYF. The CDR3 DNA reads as TGCGCCAGCAGCTTGTACCTAAGCACAGATACGCAGTATTTT.

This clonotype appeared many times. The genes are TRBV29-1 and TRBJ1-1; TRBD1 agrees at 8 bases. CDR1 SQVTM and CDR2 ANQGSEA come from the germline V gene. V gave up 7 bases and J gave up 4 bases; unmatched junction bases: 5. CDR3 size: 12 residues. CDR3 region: CSAGQGGTEAFF. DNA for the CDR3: TGCAGCGCCGGACAGGGAGGCACTGAAGCTTTCTTT. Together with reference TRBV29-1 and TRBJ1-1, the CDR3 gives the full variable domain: SAVISQKPSRDICQRGTSLTIQCQVDSQVTMMFWYRQQPGQSLTLIATANQGSEATYESGFVIDKFPISRPNLTFSTLTVSNMSPEDSSIYLCSAGQGGTEAFFGQGTRLTVV.

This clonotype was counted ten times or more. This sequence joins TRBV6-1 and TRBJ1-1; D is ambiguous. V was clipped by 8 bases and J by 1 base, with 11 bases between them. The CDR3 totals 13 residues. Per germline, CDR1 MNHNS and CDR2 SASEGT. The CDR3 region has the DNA TGTGCCAGCCGCAGGCCGCCGAACACTGAAGCTTTCTTT. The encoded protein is CASRRPPNTEAFF.